The next 29 T cell receptor beta chains were all read from a single sample in a study of monozygotic twins with inflammatory bowel disease. After re-calling the 5' RACE reads, TCRdb lists one entry per CDR3 protein, DNA absent. With about 380,000 distinct CDR3 sequences in the sample, the ten largest clones hold 2.5% to 3%. The sequenced material came from blood. The receptors were gathered from a human donor with ulcerative colitis or Crohn's disease, or a healthy co-twin of an affected twin (not recorded which).

The CDR3 sequence: CASSRSGGYNEQFF. The chain combines TRBV19 with TRBJ2-1; the TCRdb call, TRBD2, lacks DNA for checking. CDR3 length: 14 residues. The germline V gene encodes CDR1 LNHDA and CDR2 SQIVND (reference sequence).

The CDR3 here is CASSPGPGQGPHEQYF. This rearrangement joins TRBV13 to TRBJ2-7; without DNA, the TCRdb call of TRBD1 cannot be checked. CDR1 is PRHDT, CDR2 FYEKMQ, per germline (reference sequence). The CDR3 spans 16 residues.

The chain uses TRBV4-2 and TRBJ2-7; there is no DNA to check the TCRdb D call of TRBD1. The CDR3 covers 16 residues. Germline values: CDR1 LGHNA, CDR2 YNFKEQ. CDR3 in amino acids: CASSQDGQGWVYEQYF.

This rearrangement joins TRBV20-1 to TRBJ2-5. The CDR3 spans 15 residues. Germline V gene lookup returns CDR1 DFQATT and CDR2 SNEGSKA (reference sequence). The CDR3 loop is CSARDLRTGPGTQYF.

The chain has TRBV9 and TRBJ2-7; the TRBD1 assignment by TCRdb is unverifiable without DNA. The germline CDR1 and CDR2 sequences are SGDLS and YYNGEE. CDR3 length equals 15 residues. This CDR3 reads CASSEGQTKIYEQYF.

V gene TRBV10-3 combines with J gene TRBJ2-3; the TCRdb call, TRBD1, lacks DNA for checking. This CDR3 is 16 amino acids long. Looked up from germline, CDR1 is ENHRY and CDR2 is SYGVKD. This CDR3 is CASEEKTGAITDTQYF.

The J gene is TRBJ2-7, the V gene TRBV12-3 or TRBV12-4; absent DNA, TCRdb's TRBD2 call cannot be checked. The CDR3 length is 12 residues. This CDR3 reads CASSWDGHEQYF.

This sequence joins TRBV6-1 and TRBJ1-1; TCRdb's D gene call, TRBD1, goes unchecked for lack of DNA. The germline V gene encodes CDR1 MNHNS and CDR2 SASEGT. The CDR3 totals 12 residues. CDR3 sequence: CASSYRYTEAFF.

V usage is TRBV3-1 and J usage is TRBJ2-4; TCRdb's D call of TRBD2 is untestable without DNA. This CDR3 is 15 amino acids long. CDR1 is LGHDT and CDR2 is YNNKEL in the germline V gene (reference sequence). The CDR3 protein is CASSRPLAGKNMQYF.

The chain recombines TRBV7-3 with TRBJ2-1. This CDR3 spans 15 amino acids. Germline-derived CDR1 and CDR2 are SGHTA and FQGTGA. CDR3: CASSLFGGAFDEQFF.

The chain joins TRBV14 to TRBJ2-1; there is no DNA to check the TCRdb D call of TRBD2. Germline lookup yields CDR1 SGHDN and CDR2 FVKESK. This CDR3 is 16 amino acids long. The CDR3: CASSRRLAGGSDEQFF.

This CDR3 is CSVRQGVDTGELFF. This sequence joins TRBV29-1 and TRBJ2-2; TCRdb's D gene call, TRBD1, goes unchecked for lack of DNA. CDR3 length: 14 residues. The germline CDR1 and CDR2 sequences are SQVTM and ANQGSEA.

V usage is TRBV4-1 and J usage is TRBJ1-5; the TCRdb D gene call, TRBD1, has no DNA to confirm it. This CDR3 region has 15 residues. The V gene's germline CDR1 is MGHRA and CDR2 YSYEKL. CDR3 loop: CASSHPDRANQPQHF.

The J gene is TRBJ1-5, the V gene TRBV5-1. This CDR3 contains 16 residues. The germline V gene has CDR1 SGHRS and CDR2 YFSETQ. CDR3 amino acids: CASSLEELGGNQPQHF. Together with reference TRBV5-1 and TRBJ1-5, the CDR3 gives the full variable domain: KAGVTQTPRYLIKTRGQQVTLSCSPISGHRSVSWYQQTPGQGLQFLFEYFSETQRNKGNFPGRFSGRQFSNSRSEMNVSTLELGDSALYLCASSLEELGGNQPQHFGDGTRLSIL.

V and J are TRBV24-1 and TRBJ1-3; TCRdb selects TRBD1, and the lack of DNA leaves this call unchecked. Germline V gives CDR1 KGHDR, CDR2 SFDVKD. The CDR3 extends over 15 amino acids. CDR3 residues: CAIATGISSGNTIYF.

V and J are TRBV5-1 and TRBJ2-2; TCRdb reports TRBD1, a call that lacks DNA to check it against. The CDR3 length is 15 residues. Germline CDR1 reads SGHRS; CDR2 reads YFSETQ. Here the CDR3 reads CASSPDSGASGELFF. Full variable domain (outside the CDR3, taken from reference TRBV5-1 and TRBJ2-2): KAGVTQTPRYLIKTRGQQVTLSCSPISGHRSVSWYQQTPGQGLQFLFEYFSETQRNKGNFPGRFSGRQFSNSRSEMNVSTLELGDSALYLCASSPDSGASGELFFGEGSRLTVL.

J is TRBJ1-6 and V is TRBV12-3 or TRBV12-4. There are 12 residues in the CDR3. The CDR3 protein is CASSFSPSSLHF.

V is TRBV18 and J is TRBJ2-7; TCRdb outputs TRBD1, but without DNA this stays unchecked. The CDR3 length is 15 residues. Germline loops: CDR1 KGHSH, CDR2 LQKENI. CDR3 sequence: CASSVLGQGVYEQYF.

The chain is built from TRBV7-2 and TRBJ1-4. Per germline, CDR1 SGHTA and CDR2 FQGNSA. The CDR3 length is 14 residues. This CDR3 is CASSRLVGREKLFF.

The chain has TRBV14 and TRBJ2-2; TCRdb names TRBD1, which stays unverified in the absence of DNA. The CDR3 loop spans 19 amino acids. In germline, CDR1 is SGHDN, CDR2 FVKESK. CDR3 sequence reads: CASSQDNEEGVRRTGELFF.

The V gene is TRBV5-1, the J gene TRBJ2-3. This CDR3 is built from 16 residues. Germline CDR1 is SGHRS and CDR2 is YFSETQ. The CDR3 spells CASSLASYGGTDTQYF.

The rearrangement uses TRBV4-3 and TRBJ2-5; TCRdb's D call of TRBD2 is untestable without DNA. CDR3 length: 14 amino acids. CDR1 LGHNA and CDR2 YSLEER come from the germline V gene. The chain's CDR3 is CASSQEGSDETQYF.

The chain couples TRBV27 to TRBJ1-1. CDR1 is MNHEY, CDR2 SMNVEV, per germline (reference sequence). The CDR3 extends over 13 amino acids. CDR3 amino acids: CASSSDRNTEAFF.

V usage is TRBV6-4 and J usage is TRBJ2-5; the D gene TCRdb calls, TRBD2, cannot be checked with no DNA. The CDR3 sequence is 15 residues long. Germline values: CDR1 MRHNA, CDR2 SNTAGT. This chain's CDR3 is CASSDSAGGKETQYF.

The chain couples TRBV5-1 to TRBJ2-7; TCRdb reports TRBD2, a call that lacks DNA to check it against. The V gene's germline CDR1 is SGHRS and CDR2 YFSETQ. The CDR3 loop spans 16 amino acids. The CDR3 sequence: CASSRTSGGVSYEQYF. The full variable domain, completed using reference TRBV5-1 and TRBJ2-7, is KAGVTQTPRYLIKTRGQQVTLSCSPISGHRSVSWYQQTPGQGLQFLFEYFSETQRNKGNFPGRFSGRQFSNSRSEMNVSTLELGDSALYLCASSRTSGGVSYEQYFGPGTRLTVT.

The rearrangement uses TRBV2 and TRBJ2-1; the D gene TCRdb calls, TRBD1, cannot be checked with no DNA. The CDR3 has 14 residues. CDR1 is SNHLY and CDR2 is FYNNEI in the germline V gene. The CDR3 sequence: CASNNAGVYNEQFF. Using reference TRBV2 and TRBJ2-1 for the parts outside the CDR3, the full variable domain is EPEVTQTPSHQVTQMGQEVILRCVPISNHLYFYWYRQILGQKVEFLVSFYNNEISEKSEIFDDQFSVERPDGSNFTLKIRSTKLEDSAMYFCASNNAGVYNEQFFGPGTRLTVL.

The chain has TRBV3-1 and TRBJ2-2; TCRdb reports TRBD2, a call that lacks DNA to check it against. CDR1 and CDR2 from the germline V gene are LGHDT and YNNKEL (reference sequence). The CDR3 runs 17 residues. CDR3 sequence: CASSQIGTSGGTGELFF.

The V gene is TRBV20-1, the J gene TRBJ2-7; TCRdb designates TRBD1, a call that cannot be tested without DNA. Per germline, CDR1 DFQATT and CDR2 SNEGSKA (reference sequence). The CDR3 extends over 17 amino acids. CDR3 residues: CSARGGREPGQGYEQYF.

The chain recombines TRBV5-1 with TRBJ2-5; TCRdb names TRBD1, which stays unverified in the absence of DNA. Germline assignment: CDR1 SGHRS and CDR2 YFSETQ. CDR3 size: 16 residues. The chain's CDR3 is CASSLIQGLGQETQYF.